This TCR beta chain was captured by sequencing in a study of beta chain features in type 1 diabetes. Germline CDR1 MNHEY, CDR2 SMNVEV (reference sequence). The CDR3 loop spans 16 amino acids. V shed 6 bases and J 2 bases; nucleotides not matched to a gene: 9. Of the isolated RNA, all was reverse transcribed, and so the sequenced material was expressed TCRB transcripts. TCRdb's table, derived via immunoSEQ multiplex PCR, lists solely in-frame clones and lacks some. Here the sample spans about 650,000 clones, around 12% being singletons. General study findings and limits: Type 1 diabetes patients had moderately but significantly shorter TCRB CDR3s in all four CD4+ subsets.

For this clone: Its antigen is still unknown.

V gene TRBV27 combines with J gene TRBJ2-3, with TRBD2 matching 9 bases. The source of this sequence is a man aged 25-45 years with type 1 diabetes. Sequences were obtained from naive CD4+ T cells from blood. As DNA, the CDR3 is TGTGCCAGCAGAACGAATAGCGGGGGAAACACAGATACGCAGTATTTT. Translating it yields CASRTNSGGNTDTQYF.